This T cell receptor (beta chain) was identified in a study of T cells in localized non-small cell lung cancer. The protocol was immunoSEQ multiplex PCR, while the TCRdb copy is restricted to in-frame clones and leaves out a portion. Seen here are 50,000 to 75,000 clones, over 85% observed once, and the top ten hold 22%. This clone was recorded only once. No antigen is known for it. Study-wide results and limits: Adjacent lung held a median around 56 of the top 100 tumor clones. Sequence data derive from only one tumor region, so heterogeneity remains possible. The highest T cell clonality was in uninvolved adjacent lung, above tumor.

The ends were cut back, 2 bases at V and 0 bases at J, with 12 bases in the middle. The CDR3 has 16 residues. Germline-derived CDR1 and CDR2 are SGHDT and YYEEEE. The chain recombines TRBV5-6 with TRBJ2-1; D perhaps matches TRBD2 (6 bases). Sample: peripheral blood, taken before any cancer treatment. The sequence came from a man aged 35 to 69 with stage I squamous cell lung carcinoma. The DNA of the CDR3 is TGTGCCAGCAGCTTTCCTAGCGCTACCTCCTACAATGAGCAGTTCTTC. Translated: CASSFPSATSYNEQFF. Together with reference TRBV5-6 and TRBJ2-1, the CDR3 gives the full variable domain: DAGVTQSPTHLIKTRGQQVTLRCSPKSGHDTVSWYQQALGQGPQFIFQYYEEEERQRGNFPDRFSGHQFPNYSSELNVNALLLGDSALYLCASSFPSATSYNEQFFGPGTRLTVL.